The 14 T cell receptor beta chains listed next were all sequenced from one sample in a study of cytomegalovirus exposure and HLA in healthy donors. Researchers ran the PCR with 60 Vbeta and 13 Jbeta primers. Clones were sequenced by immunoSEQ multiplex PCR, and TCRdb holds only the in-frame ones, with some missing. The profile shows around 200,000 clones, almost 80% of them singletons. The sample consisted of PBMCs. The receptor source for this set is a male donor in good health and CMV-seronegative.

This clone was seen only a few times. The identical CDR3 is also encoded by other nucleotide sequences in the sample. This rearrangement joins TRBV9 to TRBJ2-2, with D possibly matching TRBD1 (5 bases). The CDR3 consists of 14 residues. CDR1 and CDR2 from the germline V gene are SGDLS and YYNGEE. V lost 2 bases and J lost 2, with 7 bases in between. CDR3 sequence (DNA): TGTGCCAGCAGCGTGCAGGGTAACACCGGGGAGCTGTTTTTT. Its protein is CASSVQGNTGELFF.

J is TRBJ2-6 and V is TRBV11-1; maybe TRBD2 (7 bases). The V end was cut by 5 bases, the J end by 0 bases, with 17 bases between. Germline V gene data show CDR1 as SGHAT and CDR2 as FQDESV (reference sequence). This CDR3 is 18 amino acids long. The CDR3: CASSPFRGANSGANVLTF. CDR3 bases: TGTGCCAGCAGCCCCTTTCGGGGGGCCAACTCTGGGGCCAACGTCCTGACTTTC.

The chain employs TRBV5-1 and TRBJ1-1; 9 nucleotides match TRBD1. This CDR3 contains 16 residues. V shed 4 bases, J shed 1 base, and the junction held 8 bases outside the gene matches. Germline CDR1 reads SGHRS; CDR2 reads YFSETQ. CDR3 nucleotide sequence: TGCGCCAGCAGCCAGTACAGGGGGCAAGGGAACACTGAAGCTTTCTTT. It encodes CASSQYRGQGNTEAFF.

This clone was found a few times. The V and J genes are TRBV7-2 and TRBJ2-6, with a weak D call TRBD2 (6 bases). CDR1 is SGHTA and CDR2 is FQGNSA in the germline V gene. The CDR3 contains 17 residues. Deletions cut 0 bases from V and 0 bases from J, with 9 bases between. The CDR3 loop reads CASSLAGGNSGANVLTF. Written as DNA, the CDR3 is TGTGCCAGCAGCTTAGCGGGGGGAAACTCTGGGGCCAACGTCCTGACTTTC.

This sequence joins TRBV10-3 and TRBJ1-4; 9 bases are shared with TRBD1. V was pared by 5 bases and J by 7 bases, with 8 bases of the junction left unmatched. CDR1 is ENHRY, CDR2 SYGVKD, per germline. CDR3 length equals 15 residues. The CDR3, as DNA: TGTGCCATCAGTCCACAGGGGGCGATGGGTGAAAAACTGTTTTTT. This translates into CAISPQGAMGEKLFF.

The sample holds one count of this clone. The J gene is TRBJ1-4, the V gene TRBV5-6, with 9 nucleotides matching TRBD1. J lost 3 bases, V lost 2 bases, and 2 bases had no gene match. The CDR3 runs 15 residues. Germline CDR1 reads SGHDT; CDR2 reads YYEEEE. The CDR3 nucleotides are TGTGCCAGCAGCTTACAGGGGGCAGCTAATGAAAAACTGTTTTTT. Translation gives CASSLQGAANEKLFF.

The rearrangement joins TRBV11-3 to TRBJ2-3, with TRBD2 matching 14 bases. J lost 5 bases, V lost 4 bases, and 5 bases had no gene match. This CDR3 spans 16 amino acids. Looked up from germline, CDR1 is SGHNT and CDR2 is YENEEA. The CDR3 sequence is CASSWGLAGVRDTQYF. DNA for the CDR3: TGTGCCAGCAGCTGGGGACTAGCGGGAGTCAGAGATACGCAGTATTTT.

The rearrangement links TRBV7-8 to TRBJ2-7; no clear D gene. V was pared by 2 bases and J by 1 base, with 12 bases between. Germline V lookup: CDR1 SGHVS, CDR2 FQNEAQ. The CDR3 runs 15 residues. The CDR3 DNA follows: TGTGCCAGCAGCTTAAGGTCGAGCGCTTCCTACGAGCAGTACTTC. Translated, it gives CASSLRSSASYEQYF.

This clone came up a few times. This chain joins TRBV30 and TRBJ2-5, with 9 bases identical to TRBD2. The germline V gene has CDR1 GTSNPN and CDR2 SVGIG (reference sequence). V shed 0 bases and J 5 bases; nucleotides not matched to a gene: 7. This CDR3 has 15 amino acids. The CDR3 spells CAWSVRLAGYETQYF. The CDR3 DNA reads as TGTGCCTGGAGTGTACGTCTAGCGGGGTATGAGACCCAGTACTTC.

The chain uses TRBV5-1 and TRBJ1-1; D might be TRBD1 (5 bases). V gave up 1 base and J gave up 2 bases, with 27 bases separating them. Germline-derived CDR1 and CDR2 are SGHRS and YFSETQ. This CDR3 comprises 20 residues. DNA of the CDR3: TGCGCCAGCAGCTTGAGGTCGGGTGCGCAGGGTGGCTTTCTCAACACTGAAGCTTTCTTT. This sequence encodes CASSLRSGAQGGFLNTEAFF.

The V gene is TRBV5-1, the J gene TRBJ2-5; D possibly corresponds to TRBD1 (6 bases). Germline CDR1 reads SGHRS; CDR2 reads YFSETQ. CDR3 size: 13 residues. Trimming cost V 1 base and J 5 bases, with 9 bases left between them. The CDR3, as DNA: TGCGCCAGCAGCTTGCCACAGGGTGAGACCCAGTACTTC. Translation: CASSLPQGETQYF.

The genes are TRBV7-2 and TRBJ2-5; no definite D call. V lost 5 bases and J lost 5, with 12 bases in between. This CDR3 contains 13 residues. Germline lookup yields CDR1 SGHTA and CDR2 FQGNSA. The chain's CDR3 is CASSPPLGETQYF. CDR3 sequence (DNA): TGTGCCAGCAGCCCCCCGCTCGGGGAGACCCAGTACTTC.

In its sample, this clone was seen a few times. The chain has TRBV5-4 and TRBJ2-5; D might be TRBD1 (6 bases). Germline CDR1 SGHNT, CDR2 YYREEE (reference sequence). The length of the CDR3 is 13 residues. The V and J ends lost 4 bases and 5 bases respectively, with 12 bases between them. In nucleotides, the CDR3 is TGTGCCAGCAGCGTAGACAGGAGGGAGACCCAGTACTTC. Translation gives CASSVDRRETQYF.

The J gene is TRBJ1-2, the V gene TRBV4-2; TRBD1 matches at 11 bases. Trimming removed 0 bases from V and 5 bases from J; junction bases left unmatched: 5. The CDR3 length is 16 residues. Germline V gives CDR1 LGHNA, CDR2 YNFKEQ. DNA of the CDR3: TGTGCCAGCAGCCAAGATCTGGGGGACAGGGGGTATGGCTACACCTTC. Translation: CASSQDLGDRGYGYTF.